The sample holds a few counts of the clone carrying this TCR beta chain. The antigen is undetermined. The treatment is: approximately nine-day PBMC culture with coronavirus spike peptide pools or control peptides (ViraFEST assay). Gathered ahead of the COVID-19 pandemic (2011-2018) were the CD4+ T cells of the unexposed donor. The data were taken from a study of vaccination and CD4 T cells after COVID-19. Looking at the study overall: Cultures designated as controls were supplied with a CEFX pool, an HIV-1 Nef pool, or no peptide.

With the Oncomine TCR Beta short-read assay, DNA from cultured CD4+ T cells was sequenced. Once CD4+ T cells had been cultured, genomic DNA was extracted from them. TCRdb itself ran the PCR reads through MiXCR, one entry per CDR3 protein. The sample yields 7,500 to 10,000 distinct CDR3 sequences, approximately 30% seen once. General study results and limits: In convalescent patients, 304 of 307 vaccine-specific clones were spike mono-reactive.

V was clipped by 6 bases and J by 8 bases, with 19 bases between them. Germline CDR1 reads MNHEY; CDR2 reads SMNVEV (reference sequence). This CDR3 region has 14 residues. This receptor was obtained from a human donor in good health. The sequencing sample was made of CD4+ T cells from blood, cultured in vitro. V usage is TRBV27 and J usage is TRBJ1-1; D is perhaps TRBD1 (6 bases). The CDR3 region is CASRSAEDSKEAFF. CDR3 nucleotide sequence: TGTGCCAGCAGATCCGCCGAGGACAGCAAAGAAGCTTTCTTT.